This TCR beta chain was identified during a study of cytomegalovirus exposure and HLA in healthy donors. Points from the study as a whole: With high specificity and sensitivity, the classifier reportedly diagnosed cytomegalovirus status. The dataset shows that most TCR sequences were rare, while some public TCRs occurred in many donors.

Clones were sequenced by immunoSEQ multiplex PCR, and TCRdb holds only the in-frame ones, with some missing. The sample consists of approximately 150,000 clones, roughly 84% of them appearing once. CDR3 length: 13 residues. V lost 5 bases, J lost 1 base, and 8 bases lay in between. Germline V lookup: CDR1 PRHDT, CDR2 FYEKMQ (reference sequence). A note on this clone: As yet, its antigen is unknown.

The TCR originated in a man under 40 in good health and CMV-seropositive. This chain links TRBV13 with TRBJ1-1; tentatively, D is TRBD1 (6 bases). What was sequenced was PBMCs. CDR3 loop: CASSRDKNTEAFF. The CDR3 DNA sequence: TGTGCCAGCAGCAGGGACAAGAACACTGAAGCTTTCTTT.